Below, 22 T cell receptor beta chains from the same sample are listed, as sequenced in a study of T cells in Graves' hyperthyroidism and ophthalmopathy. RNA transcripts served as the template for amplifying TCR beta CDR3 regions. Initially, a first-round RT-PCR of the TCR CDR3 employed the HTBI primer set. TCRdb re-called the multiplex PCR reads through MiXCR, storing one row per CDR3 protein. The sample shows 650,000 to 850,000 distinct CDR3 sequences, roughly 20% of them seen only once. The sample consisted of blood. All receptors come from a woman aged 50 to 65 with Graves' hyperthyroidism that later progressed to Graves' ophthalmopathy.

This clonotype came up a few times. The rearrangement joins TRBV5-1 to TRBJ2-5; D unresolved. The CDR3 runs 14 residues. Germline CDR1 SGHRS, CDR2 YFSETQ. Trimming cost V 1 base and J 4 bases, with 11 bases left between them. The CDR3 bases are TGCGCCAGCAGCTTGTGGGTAGACGGAGAGACCCAGTACTTC. Translating it yields CASSLWVDGETQYF.

This clonotype was detected only a few times. V is TRBV30 and J is TRBJ2-1; 10 nucleotides agree with TRBD2. CDR1 and CDR2 (germline): GTSNPN, SVGIG (reference sequence). Unmatched junction bases numbered 2, after V lost 5 bases and J lost 4 bases. The CDR3 is 13 amino acids. CDR3 coding DNA: TGTGCCTGGTCTAGCGGGGGTTACAATGAGCAGTTCTTC. It specifies CAWSSGGYNEQFF.

This clonotype was observed at least ten times. The junction and the germline gene differ at one end; a read error may be behind it. The chain employs TRBV30 and TRBJ1-5, with 9 bases identical to TRBD1. The length of the CDR3 is 14 residues. Germline assignment: CDR1 GTSNPN and CDR2 SVGIG (reference sequence). DNA for the CDR3: TGTGCCTGGAGTGTGGACAGGGGCAATCAGCCTCAGCATTTT. Its protein product is CAWSVDRGNQPQHF.

This clonotype was detected ten times or more. The chain is built from TRBV7-9 and TRBJ1-5; D uncertain. V lost 6 bases and J lost 0, with 9 bases in between. This CDR3 is built from 14 residues. CDR1 is SEHNR, CDR2 FQNEAQ, per germline (reference sequence). CDR3 residues: CASSSQYSNQPQHF. The CDR3 DNA is TGTGCCAGCAGTTCCCAGTATAGCAATCAGCCCCAGCATTTT.

This clonotype was seen at least ten times. DNA of the CDR3: TGTGCCAGCAGTTACCAGGACAGGGGCGCCGGCTACACCTTC. As protein: CASSYQDRGAGYTF. The chain recombines TRBV6-5 with TRBJ1-2; 9 bases fit TRBD1. Unmatched junction bases numbered 6, after V lost 2 bases and J lost 8 bases. Germline loops: CDR1 MNHEY, CDR2 SVGAGI. This CDR3 is built from 14 residues.

This clonotype was detected many times. The chain has TRBV27 and TRBJ1-2; possible D gene TRBD1, 6 bases. CDR1 and CDR2 from the germline V gene are MNHEY and SMNVEV (reference sequence). The V gene lost 2 bases and the J gene lost 3 bases, with 13 bases spanning the gap. CDR3 size: 15 residues. Written as DNA, the CDR3 is TGTGCCAGCAGTTTAAGGATGAGGGGGGACTATGGCTACACCTTC. Translating it yields CASSLRMRGDYGYTF.

This chain connects TRBV6-1 to TRBJ1-1; D possibly corresponds to TRBD1 (5 bases). The CDR3 is 14 residues long. CDR1 and CDR2 from the germline V gene are MNHNS and SASEGT. With 0 bases removed from V and 11 bases from J, the gap between germline ends came to 16 bases. The CDR3 DNA reads TGTGCCAGCAGTGAAGCTGAGGCTCCGCGGGGGGCTTTCTTT. Translation: CASSEAEAPRGAFF.

A note on this clonotype: One junction end does not reproduce the germline sequence, and a read error may be involved. This chain uses TRBV4-1 with TRBJ2-7, with 10 bases matching TRBD2. The CDR3 is 14 residues long. Germline V CDR1 and CDR2: MGHRA, YSYEKL. The CDR3 region is CASSQVGTSDEQYF. CDR3 DNA: TGTGCCAGCAGCCAAGTCGGGACTAGCGACGAGCAGTACTTC.

There are many counts of this clonotype. The chain combines TRBV27 with TRBJ1-2; TRBD1 aligns across 8 bases. Trimming took 2 bases from V and 8 from J; bases not matched to a gene: 4. The CDR3 has 13 residues. The germline gives CDR1 MNHEY, CDR2 SMNVEV (reference sequence). The CDR3 region is CASSLRTGYGYTF. CDR3 bases: TGTGCCAGCAGTTTACGGACAGGGTACGGCTACACCTTC.

Only a few counts were recorded for this clonotype. The CDR3 here is CASTPQGGTQYF. The CDR3 DNA sequence: TGTGCCAGCACCCCTCAAGGTGGGACCCAGTACTTC. The V gene is TRBV6-2 or TRBV6-3, the J gene TRBJ2-5; D unresolved. There are 12 residues in the CDR3. V lost 7 bases to trimming and J lost 7 bases, with 13 bases between them. The germline CDR1 and CDR2 sequences are MNHEY and SVGEGT.

V usage is TRBV19 and J usage is TRBJ2-5; D is perhaps TRBD2 (5 bases). Per the germline V gene, CDR1 is LNHDA and CDR2 is SQIVND (reference sequence). V was trimmed by 4 bases and J by 7 bases, leaving 13 bases between them. CDR3 length: 13 residues. The DNA for the CDR3 is TGTGCCAGTAGTAACGACTACCCCCCGACCCAGTACTTC. Amino acids: CASSNDYPPTQYF.

This clonotype was found many times. This chain connects TRBV5-8 to TRBJ1-1; the D gene is possibly TRBD1 (6 bases). In germline, CDR1 is SGHTS, CDR2 YDEGEE. V was trimmed by 1 base and J by 5 bases, leaving 12 bases between them. The CDR3 runs to 14 residues. CDR3 sequence: CASSLWGAVTEAFF. The CDR3 DNA sequence: TGTGCCAGCAGCTTGTGGGGGGCGGTGACTGAAGCTTTCTTT.

This clonotype was picked up a small number of times. J is TRBJ1-6 and V is TRBV6-2 or TRBV6-3; 7 bases agree with TRBD1. Trimming cost V 0 bases and J 6 bases; bases outside gene matches: 8. This CDR3 has 17 residues. From germline, CDR1 is MNHEY and CDR2 SVGEGT. The CDR3, as DNA: TGTGCCAGCAGTTACTCGGGGGCAGGGGGTAGTAATTCACCCCTCCACTTT. It yields the protein CASSYSGAGGSNSPLHF.

This clonotype was seen only a few times. This chain uses TRBV7-9 with TRBJ1-1; 11 positions match TRBD1. The CDR3 is 14 amino acids. Germline lookup yields CDR1 SEHNR and CDR2 FQNEAQ (reference sequence). Trimming cost V 5 bases and J 7 bases; bases outside gene matches: 6. CDR3 bases: TGTGCCAGCAGCCCGGGACAGGGGGTGGATGAAGCTTTCTTT. Translation: CASSPGQGVDEAFF.

The chain is built from TRBV7-9 and TRBJ1-2, with D possibly being TRBD1 (5 bases). The V end lost 4 bases, the J end lost 5 bases, and 17 bases lay between the germline ends. The CDR3 totals 15 residues. Germline V CDR1 and CDR2: SEHNR, FQNEAQ (reference sequence). The CDR3 sequence is CASSSPAQVTYGYTF. In DNA form, the CDR3 reads TGTGCCAGCAGCTCCCCGGCACAGGTTACATATGGCTACACCTTC.

The CDR3 coding sequence is TGTGCCAGCAGTCGAGGTGGACAGGGCTTCGCAGATACGCAGTATTTT. Residues: CASSRGGQGFADTQYF. V and J are TRBV7-6 and TRBJ2-3; 8 bases align to TRBD1. Germline CDR1 reads SGHVS; CDR2 reads FNYEAQ. V lost 6 bases and J lost 4; bases outside the gene matches: 12. The CDR3 sequence is 16 residues long.

This clonotype was seen only a few times. The rearrangement uses TRBV5-6 and TRBJ2-3, with 8 bases fitting TRBD2. Trimming removed 2 bases from V and 3 bases from J; junction bases left unmatched: 14. The CDR3 has 18 residues. CDR1 and CDR2 (germline): SGHDT, YYEEEE. Here the CDR3 reads CASSFTVGLAGYTDTQYF. The CDR3 bases are TGTGCCAGCAGCTTTACAGTGGGGCTAGCGGGCTATACAGATACGCAGTATTTT.

This clonotype was recorded many times. The chain employs TRBV20-1 and TRBJ1-1, with D perhaps matching TRBD1 (5 bases). Per germline, CDR1 DFQATT and CDR2 SNEGSKA (reference sequence). The CDR3 runs to 13 residues. Deletions cut 6 bases from V and 3 bases from J, with 14 bases between. The CDR3 bases are TGCAGTGCCCCACGGGGGGAAGACACTGAAGCTTTCTTT. This gives the protein CSAPRGEDTEAFF.

The chain joins TRBV6-1 to TRBJ2-1, with TRBD1 matching 7 bases. Germline values: CDR1 MNHNS, CDR2 SASEGT. Germline trimming cut 6 bases from V and 4 bases from J; bases unmatched to any gene: 9. The CDR3 has 15 residues. In DNA form, the CDR3 reads TGTGCCAGCAGCCCTGACGGGACAGATTACAATGAGCAGTTCTTC. Translated: CASSPDGTDYNEQFF.

This clonotype turned up a few times. For the CDR3, the DNA is TGTGCCAGCTCCCCCGGGACAGGAAGGATCACCGCGAACACTGAAGCTTTCTTT. Protein: CASSPGTGRITANTEAFF. V usage is TRBV18 and J usage is TRBJ1-1; 8 bases line up with TRBD1. CDR3 length: 18 residues. CDR1 and CDR2 (germline): KGHSH, LQKENI. V shed 6 bases, J shed 1 base, and the junction held 16 bases outside the gene matches. Looking up the rest from reference TRBV18 and TRBJ1-1 gives the full variable domain: NAGVMQNPRHLVRRRGQEARLRCSPMKGHSHVYWYRQLPEEGLKFMVYLQKENIIDESGMPKERFSAEFPKEGPSILRIQQVVRGDSAAYFCASSPGTGRITANTEAFFGQGTRLTVV.

This chain joins TRBV6-2 or TRBV6-3 and TRBJ1-4, with a possible D match to TRBD1 (6 bases). The V and J ends lost 8 bases and 8 bases respectively, with 24 bases between them. The CDR3 consists of 16 residues. CDR1 and CDR2 from the germline V gene are MNHEY and SVGEGT. The CDR3 loop is CASGPGGGAPREKLFF. DNA for the CDR3: TGTGCCAGCGGACCTGGGGGCGGAGCCCCCAGGGAAAAACTGTTTTTT.

This chain joins TRBV4-2 and TRBJ1-2; no clear D gene. There are 16 residues in the CDR3. V was shortened by 1 base and J by 2 bases, with 14 bases between the two germline ends. CDR1 and CDR2 (germline): LGHNA, YNFKEQ. The CDR3 loop reads CASSQARRLRNYGYTF. Here the CDR3 DNA reads TGTGCCAGCAGCCAAGCCAGGAGGTTGAGGAACTATGGCTACACCTTC.